The 4 T cell receptor beta chains in this list originate from one sample, sequenced in a study of T-cell reconstitution after alpha-beta-depleted transplantation in children. It was with unique molecular identifiers that the TCRbeta library was prepared. TCRdb passed the PCR reads through MiXCR, listing each CDR3 protein once. The table lists almost 250,000 distinct CDR3 sequences, roughly 24% of them singletons. Here the sequenced sample was PBMCs, taken before TCRalphabeta/CD19-depleted stem cell transplant. These TCRs come from a girl aged 2 to 9 with Fanconi anemia, due to receive a stem cell transplant.

This clonotype was observed at least ten times. CDR3 region: CASSLTDNNEQFF. The CDR3, as DNA: TGTGCCAGCAGCTTAACCGACAACAATGAGCAGTTCTTC. The chain carries TRBV7-3 and TRBJ2-1; D not certain. Germline CDR1 SGHTA, CDR2 FQGTGA. The CDR3 runs 13 residues. The V gene lost 0 bases and the J gene lost 5 bases, with 5 bases spanning the gap.

This clonotype was counted many times. The chain joins TRBV20-1 to TRBJ2-7; D may be TRBD1 (6 bases). The CDR3 length is 14 residues. V lost 5 bases, J lost 3 bases, and 17 bases lay in between. Germline assignment: CDR1 DFQATT and CDR2 SNEGSKA (reference sequence). The CDR3 sequence: CSAETGTRVYEQYF. In DNA form, the CDR3 reads TGCAGTGCTGAGACCGGGACAAGGGTCTACGAGCAGTACTTC.

In regard to this clonotype: A read error may produce the germline difference seen at one junction end. The chain uses TRBV7-2 and TRBJ2-3; D is perhaps TRBD2 (6 bases). The CDR3 sequence is 16 residues long. From germline, CDR1 is SGHTA and CDR2 FQGNSA. CDR3 in DNA: TGTGCCAGCAGCTTAGTAGCGGCCCTTAGCACAGATACGGAGTATTTT. Protein: CASSLVAALSTDTEYF.

The chain uses TRBV3-1 and TRBJ2-7; D may be TRBD2 (5 bases). In germline, CDR1 is LGHDT, CDR2 YNNKEL (reference sequence). V lost 2 bases and J lost 6, with 8 bases in between. The CDR3 totals 12 residues. The CDR3 loop reads CASSQLGIEQYF. CDR3 DNA: TGTGCCAGCAGCCAACTCGGGATCGAGCAGTACTTC.